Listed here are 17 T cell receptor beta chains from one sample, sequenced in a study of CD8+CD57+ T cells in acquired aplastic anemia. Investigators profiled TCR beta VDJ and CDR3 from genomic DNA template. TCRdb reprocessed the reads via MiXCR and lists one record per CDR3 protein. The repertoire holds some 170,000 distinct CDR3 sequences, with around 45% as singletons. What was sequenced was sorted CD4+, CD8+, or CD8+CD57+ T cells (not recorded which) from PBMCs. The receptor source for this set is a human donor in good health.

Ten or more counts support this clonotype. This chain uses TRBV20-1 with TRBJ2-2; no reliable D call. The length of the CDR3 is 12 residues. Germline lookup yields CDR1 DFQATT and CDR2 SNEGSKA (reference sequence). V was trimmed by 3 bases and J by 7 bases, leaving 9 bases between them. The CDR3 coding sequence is TGCAGTGCTAGTGGGGTGGGCGGGGAGCTGTTTTTT. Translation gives CSASGVGGELFF.

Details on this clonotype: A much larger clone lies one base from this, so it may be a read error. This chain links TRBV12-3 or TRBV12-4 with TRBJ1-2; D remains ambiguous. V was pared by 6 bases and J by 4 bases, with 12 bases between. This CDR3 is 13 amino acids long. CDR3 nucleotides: TGTGCCAGCAGCCTAGGCACGCGCTATGGCTACACCTTC. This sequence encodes CASSLGTRYGYTF.

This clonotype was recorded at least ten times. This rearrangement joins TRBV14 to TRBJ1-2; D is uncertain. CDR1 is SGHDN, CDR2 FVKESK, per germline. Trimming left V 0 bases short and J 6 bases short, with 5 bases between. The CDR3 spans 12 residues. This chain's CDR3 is CASSQDVHGYTF. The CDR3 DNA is TGTGCCAGCAGCCAAGACGTCCATGGCTACACCTTC.

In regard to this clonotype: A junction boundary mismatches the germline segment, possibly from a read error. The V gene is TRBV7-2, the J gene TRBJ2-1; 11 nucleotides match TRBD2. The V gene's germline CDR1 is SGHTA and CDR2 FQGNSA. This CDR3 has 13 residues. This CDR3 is CASTLAGGNEQFF. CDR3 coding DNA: TGTGCCAGCACCTTAGCGGGGGGGAATGAGCAGTTCTTC. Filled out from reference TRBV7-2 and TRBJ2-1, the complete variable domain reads GAGVSQSPSNKVTEKGKDVELRCDPISGHTALYWYRQSLGQGLEFLIYFQGNSAPDKSGLPSDRFSAERTGGSVSTLTIQRTQQEDSAVYLCASTLAGGNEQFFGPGTRLTVL.

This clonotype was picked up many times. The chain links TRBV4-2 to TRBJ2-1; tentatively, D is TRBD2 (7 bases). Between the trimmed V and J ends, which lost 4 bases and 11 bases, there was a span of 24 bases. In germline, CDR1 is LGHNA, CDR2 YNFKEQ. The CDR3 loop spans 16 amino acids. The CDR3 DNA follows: TGTGCCAGCAGCCTACAGGGCGGGGGCGAGAGGGGACAGCAGTTCTTC. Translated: CASSLQGGGERGQQFF.

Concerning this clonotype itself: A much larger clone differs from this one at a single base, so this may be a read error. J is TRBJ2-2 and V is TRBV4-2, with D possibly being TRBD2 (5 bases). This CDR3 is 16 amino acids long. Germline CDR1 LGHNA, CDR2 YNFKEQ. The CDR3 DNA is TGTGCCAGCAGCCCTAATAGAGCTATGAACACCGGGGAGCTGCTTTTT. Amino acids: CASSPNRAMNTGELLF.

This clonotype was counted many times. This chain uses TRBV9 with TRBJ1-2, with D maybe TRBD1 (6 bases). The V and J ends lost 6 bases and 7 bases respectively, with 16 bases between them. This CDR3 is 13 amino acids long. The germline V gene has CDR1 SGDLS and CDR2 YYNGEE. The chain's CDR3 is CASTLVGGSGYTF. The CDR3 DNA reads TGTGCCAGCACCTTAGTGGGGGGCAGTGGCTACACCTTC.

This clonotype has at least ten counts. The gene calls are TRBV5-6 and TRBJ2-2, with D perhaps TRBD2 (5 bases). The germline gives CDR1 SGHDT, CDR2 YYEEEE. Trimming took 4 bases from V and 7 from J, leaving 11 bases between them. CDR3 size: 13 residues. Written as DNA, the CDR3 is TGTGCCAGCAGCCGAGGGTTGGGCGGGGAGCTGTTTTTT. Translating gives CASSRGLGGELFF.

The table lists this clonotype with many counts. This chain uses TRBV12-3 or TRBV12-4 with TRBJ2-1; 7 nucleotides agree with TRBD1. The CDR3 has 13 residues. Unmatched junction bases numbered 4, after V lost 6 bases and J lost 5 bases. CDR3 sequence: CASSQDRHNEQFF. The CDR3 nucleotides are TGTGCCAGCAGCCAGGACAGGCACAATGAGCAGTTCTTC.

Here the CDR3 reads CASSPRGGGPGGQETQYF. Written as DNA, the CDR3 is TGTGCCAGCAGCCCCAGGGGGGGCGGTCCGGGGGGACAAGAGACCCAGTACTTC. J is TRBJ2-5 and V is TRBV7-6; D may correspond to TRBD1 or TRBD2 (7 bases each). The CDR3 length is 18 residues. Germline CDR1 is SGHVS and CDR2 is FNYEAQ. V gave up 5 bases and J gave up 2 bases, with 24 bases separating them.

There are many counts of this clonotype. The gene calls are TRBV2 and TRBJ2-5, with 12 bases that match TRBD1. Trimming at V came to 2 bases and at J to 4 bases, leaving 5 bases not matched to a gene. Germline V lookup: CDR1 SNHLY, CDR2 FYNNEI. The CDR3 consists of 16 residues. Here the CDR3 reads CASSEPPGQGAETQYF. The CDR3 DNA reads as TGTGCCAGCAGTGAACCCCCGGGACAGGGGGCAGAGACCCAGTACTTC.

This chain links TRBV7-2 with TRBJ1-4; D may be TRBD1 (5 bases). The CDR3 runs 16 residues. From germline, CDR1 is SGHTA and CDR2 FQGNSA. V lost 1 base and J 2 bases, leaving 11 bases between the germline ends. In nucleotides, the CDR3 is TGTGCCAGCAGCTTAGTTCCGGGACGGACTAATGAAAAACTGTTTTTT. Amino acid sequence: CASSLVPGRTNEKLFF.

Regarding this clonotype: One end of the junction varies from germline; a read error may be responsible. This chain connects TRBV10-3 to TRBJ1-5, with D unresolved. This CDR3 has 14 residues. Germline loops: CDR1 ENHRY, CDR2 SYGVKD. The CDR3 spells CAISGGPSNQPQHF. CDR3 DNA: TGTGCCATCAGTGGAGGACCGAGCAATCAGCCTCAGCATTTT.

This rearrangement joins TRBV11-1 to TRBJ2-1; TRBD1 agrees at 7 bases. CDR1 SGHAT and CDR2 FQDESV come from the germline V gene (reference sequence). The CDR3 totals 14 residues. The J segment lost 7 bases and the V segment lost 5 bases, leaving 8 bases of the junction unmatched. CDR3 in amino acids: CASSRGEGANEQFF. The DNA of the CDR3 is TGTGCCAGCAGCCGTGGAGAGGGGGCGAATGAGCAGTTCTTC.

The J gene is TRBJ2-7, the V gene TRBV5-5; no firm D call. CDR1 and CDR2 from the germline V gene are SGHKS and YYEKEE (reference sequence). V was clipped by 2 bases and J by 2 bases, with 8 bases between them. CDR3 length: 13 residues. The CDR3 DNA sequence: TGTGCCAGCAGCTTCCTTGGAGCCTACGAGCAGTACTTC. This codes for CASSFLGAYEQYF.

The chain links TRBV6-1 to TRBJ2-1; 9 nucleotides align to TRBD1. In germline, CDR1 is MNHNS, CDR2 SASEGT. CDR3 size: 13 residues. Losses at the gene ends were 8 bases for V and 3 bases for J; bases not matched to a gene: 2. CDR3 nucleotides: TGTGCCAGCGGGACAGGGTACTACAATGAGCAGTTCTTC. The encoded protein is CASGTGYYNEQFF.

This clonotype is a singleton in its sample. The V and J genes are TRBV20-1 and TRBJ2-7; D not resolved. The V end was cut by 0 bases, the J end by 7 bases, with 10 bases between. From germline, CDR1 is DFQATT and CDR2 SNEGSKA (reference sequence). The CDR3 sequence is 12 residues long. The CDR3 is CSARDIAEEQYF. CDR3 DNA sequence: TGCAGTGCTAGAGACATAGCCGAAGAGCAGTACTTC.